Below, 13 T cell receptor beta chains from the same sample are listed, as sequenced in a study of blood T cell repertoires in COVID-19 (dated by TCRdb to about 2020). To prepare the library, the immunoSEQ multiplex PCR assay was applied. The table was pulled from immuneACCESS by TCRdb, which kept in-frame rearrangements only. Such tables lose some clones; where checked, under half of the loss comes from unresolved V genes, and the rest has no known cause. This sample holds fewer than 100,000 clones; 86% were observed only once. 10% to 13% of the sample is held by the ten biggest clonotypes. Sample: peripheral blood. These receptors all come from a man aged 50 or older with acute or convalescent COVID-19.

This chain connects TRBV19 to TRBJ1-2; the match to TRBD1 covers 7 bases. CDR3 length equals 13 residues. From germline, CDR1 is LNHDA and CDR2 SQIVND (reference sequence). Trimming cost V 3 bases and J 7 bases; bases outside gene matches: 5. This CDR3 is CASSIERGLGYTF. In DNA form, the CDR3 reads TGTGCCAGTAGTATCGAGAGGGGGCTTGGCTACACCTTC.

The rearrangement links TRBV2 to TRBJ2-5; no clear D gene. CDR1 and CDR2 from the germline V gene are SNHLY and FYNNEI. The length of the CDR3 is 12 residues. V was clipped by 2 bases and J by 2 bases, with 3 bases between them. This chain's CDR3 is CASSELQETQYF. The CDR3 bases are TGTGCCAGCAGTGAATTACAAGAGACCCAGTACTTC.

The rearrangement links TRBV7-9 to TRBJ2-1; the D gene is possibly TRBD2 (6 bases). The V and J ends lost 5 bases and 7 bases respectively, with 27 bases between them. Germline loops: CDR1 SEHNR, CDR2 FQNEAQ (reference sequence). The CDR3 covers 18 residues. The chain's CDR3 is CASSQFHWDSKPPNEQFF. For the CDR3, the DNA is TGTGCCAGCAGCCAATTTCATTGGGACTCCAAACCACCGAATGAGCAGTTCTTC.

The CDR3 DNA sequence: TGTGCCAGCAGCACCCTACAGACACAGGCGCAGTATTTT. Protein sequence: CASSTLQTQAQYF. This rearrangement joins TRBV7-9 to TRBJ2-3; D is possibly TRBD1 (5 bases). Per the germline V gene, CDR1 is SEHNR and CDR2 is FQNEAQ (reference sequence). V lost 5 bases and J lost 10, with 16 bases in between. CDR3 length: 13 amino acids. Looking up the rest from reference TRBV7-9 and TRBJ2-3 gives the full variable domain: DTGVSQNPRHKITKRGQNVTFRCDPISEHNRLYWYRQTLGQGPEFLTYFQNEAQLEKSRLLSDRFSAERPKGSFSTLEIQRTEQGDSAMYLCASSTLQTQAQYFGPGTRLTVL.

The rearrangement links TRBV5-6 to TRBJ1-2, with D tentatively TRBD1 (6 bases). The germline gives CDR1 SGHDT, CDR2 YYEEEE. Between the trimmed V and J ends, which lost 2 bases and 4 bases, there was a span of 15 bases. The CDR3 contains 15 residues. CDR3 in DNA: TGTGCCAGCAGCTTCCCAAAACAGGGAACCTATGGCTACACCTTC. It specifies CASSFPKQGTYGYTF.

The chain recombines TRBV9 with TRBJ1-4, with D unresolved. Per the germline V gene, CDR1 is SGDLS and CDR2 is YYNGEE. CDR3 length: 15 amino acids. Trimming removed 3 bases from V and 6 bases from J, with 15 bases in between. CDR3 in DNA: TGTGCCAGCAGCGCGACGGGGTCCGTTCATGAAAAACTGTTTTTT. This encodes CASSATGSVHEKLFF.

The chain couples TRBV11-1 to TRBJ2-1; 14 positions match TRBD2. V lost 4 bases, J lost 7 bases, and 3 bases stayed unmatched. Germline CDR1 and CDR2: SGHAT and FQDESV (reference sequence). The CDR3 consists of 15 residues. CDR3 nucleotides: TGTGCCAGCAGCTGGGGACTAGCGGGAGAGAATGAGCAGTTCTTC. Its translation: CASSWGLAGENEQFF.

The rearrangement joins TRBV27 to TRBJ2-5; TRBD2 might be the D (6 bases). This CDR3 region has 15 residues. Per germline, CDR1 MNHEY and CDR2 SMNVEV (reference sequence). The V gene lost 8 bases and the J gene lost 4 bases, with 20 bases spanning the gap. Here the CDR3 reads CASLSRWQGGETQYF. The CDR3 DNA follows: TGTGCCAGCCTCAGTCGTTGGCAGGGAGGAGAGACCCAGTACTTC.

A few counts support this clone. The rearrangement uses TRBV9 and TRBJ2-7, with 9 bases matching TRBD1. The CDR3 has 19 amino acids. With V trimmed by 6 bases and J by 2 bases, 21 bases remained unmatched. From germline, CDR1 is SGDLS and CDR2 YYNGEE. The CDR3 spells CASNPRRDRELDFPYEQYF. DNA for the CDR3: TGTGCCAGCAACCCCCGGAGGGACAGGGAATTGGATTTTCCCTACGAGCAGTACTTC.

This chain connects TRBV6-1 to TRBJ1-1; 8 nucleotides match TRBD1. Germline values: CDR1 MNHNS, CDR2 SASEGT. This CDR3 is built from 14 residues. Trimming removed 3 bases from V and 0 bases from J; junction bases left unmatched: 0. The CDR3 DNA reads TGTGCCAGCAGTGAGACAGGGGTGAACACTGAAGCTTTCTTT. Protein: CASSETGVNTEAFF.

This chain connects TRBV13 to TRBJ1-2; a possible D gene is TRBD1 (6 bases). In germline, CDR1 is PRHDT, CDR2 FYEKMQ (reference sequence). The CDR3 has 14 residues. V lost 5 bases and J 3 bases, leaving 13 bases between the germline ends. The CDR3 DNA is TGTGCCAGCAGCCAATGGACAGATGACTATGGCTACACCTTC. Amino acids: CASSQWTDDYGYTF. The variable domain in full, completed from reference TRBV13 and TRBJ1-2, reads AAGVIQSPRHLIKEKRETATLKCYPIPRHDTVYWYQQGPGQDPQFLISFYEKMQSDKGSIPDRFSAQQFSDYHSELNMSSLELGDSALYFCASSQWTDDYGYTFGSGTRLTVV.

V usage is TRBV28 and J usage is TRBJ1-1; D remains ambiguous. CDR1 MDHEN and CDR2 SYDVKM come from the germline V gene. This CDR3 contains 15 residues. V lost 7 bases and J lost 0, with 15 bases in between. CDR3 bases: TGTGCCAGCAAGGGCAGTCGGGGATTGAACACTGAAGCTTTCTTT. Its protein product is CASKGSRGLNTEAFF.

The chain carries TRBV11-2 and TRBJ1-2; tentatively, D is TRBD1 (6 bases). V was pared by 5 bases and J by 11 bases, with 12 bases between. The CDR3 loop spans 11 amino acids. Germline V lookup: CDR1 SGHAT, CDR2 FQNNGV. The CDR3 loop is CASSAHRVYTF. CDR3 nucleotide sequence: TGTGCCAGCAGCGCCCACAGGGTTTACACCTTC.